This paragraph covers one T cell receptor (beta chain) sequence. Its antigen remains unknown. The protocol was immunoSEQ multiplex PCR, while the TCRdb copy is restricted to in-frame clones and leaves out a portion. The sample shows 25,000 to 30,000 clones, approximately 94% of them seen only once. This entry is derived from a study of T cell clonotyping in hematopoietic cell transplantation. Study information: Cytoreduction preceded collection of pretransplant recipient samples. Study findings and constraints: Cells were unsorted, so CD4 and CD8 contributions were not separated. Higher Inverse Simpson Index values in graft donor and pretransplant recipient predicted broader posttransplant TCR diversity.

Time point specified: recipient sample about 28 days before transplant, after cytoreduction. The TCR comes from a man aged 45-65 years with acute myeloid leukemia. Some clones in this sample may be carry-over from other donors' samples. This material consisted of peripheral blood mononuclear cells, taken before stem cell transplant.

CDR3 in amino acids: CASSLKAYTDTQYF. In nucleotides, the CDR3 is TGTGCCAGCAGCTTAAAGGCGTACACAGATACGCAGTATTTT. The chain recombines TRBV5-4 with TRBJ2-3; no reliable D call. V lost 2 bases and J 2 bases, leaving 9 bases between the germline ends. CDR1 SGHNT and CDR2 YYREEE come from the germline V gene (reference sequence). CDR3 length equals 14 residues.